This entry lists 4 T cell receptor beta chains sequenced from one sample in a study of spatial heterogeneity in lung cancer (dated by TCRdb to between 2018 and 2021). The sample's time point label is to be understood as: sample taken at primary tumor resection. Whole RNA extracted from tumor and nontumor lung tissue, or from cryopreserved PBMC samples, was used for TCR sequencing without cell sorting. Libraries were built with 5' RACE. These reads were obtained on a NextSeq 500. Using fastp at Q25 and MiXCR, TCRdb reprocessed the public reads and kept productive beta chains. A single entry per CDR3 protein holds the most common genes and DNA from its merged rows. This sample holds around 75,000 distinct CDR3 sequences; roughly 15% were observed only once. The ten largest clonotypes hold 7.2% of the sample. The source material was PBMCs, sampled at surgery. These TCRs come from a male donor with early-stage non-small cell lung cancer.

Regarding this clonotype: It may be a read error: a sequence one base away is much more abundant. The chain joins TRBV7-3 to TRBJ2-1; 7 bases line up with TRBD2. This CDR3 comprises 17 residues. The germline gives CDR1 SGHTA, CDR2 FQGTGA. CDR3 residues: CASSLSGRDYLHKEQFF. CDR3 coding DNA: TGTGCCAGCAGCTTAAGTGGGAGGGACTACTTACACAAGGAGCAGTTCTTC.

The J gene is TRBJ1-5, the V gene TRBV5-1; D ambiguous. This CDR3 spans 14 amino acids. Germline CDR1 SGHRS, CDR2 YFSETQ. V shed 3 bases and J shed 3 bases, with 10 bases lying between them. The CDR3 nucleotides are TGCGCCAGCAGCTCGGGGAACCCCAATCAGCCCCAGCATTTT. It codes for CASSSGNPNQPQHF. Full variable domain (rest looked up from reference TRBV5-1 and TRBJ1-5): KAGVTQTPRYLIKTRGQQVTLSCSPISGHRSVSWYQQTPGQGLQFLFEYFSETQRNKGNFPGRFSGRQFSNSRSEMNVSTLELGDSALYLCASSSGNPNQPQHFGDGTRLSIL.

The chain uses TRBV12-3 or TRBV12-4 and TRBJ2-6; D unclear. This CDR3 region has 16 residues. Trimming pared 3 bases from V and 0 bases from J, leaving 9 bases between. The CDR3 is CASSFRSLSGANVLTF. DNA for the CDR3: TGTGCCAGCAGTTTTAGGTCGCTCTCTGGGGCCAACGTCCTGACTTTC.

The rearrangement links TRBV6-6 to TRBJ2-6, with 14 positions matching TRBD2. Unmatched junction bases numbered 4, after V lost 5 bases and J lost 1 base. This CDR3 has 18 residues. CDR1 and CDR2 from the germline V gene are MNHNY and SVGAGI (reference sequence). The CDR3 loop reads CASSKTSGRGSGANVLTF. The CDR3 DNA follows: TGTGCCAGCAGTAAGACTAGCGGGAGGGGATCTGGGGCCAACGTCCTGACTTTC.